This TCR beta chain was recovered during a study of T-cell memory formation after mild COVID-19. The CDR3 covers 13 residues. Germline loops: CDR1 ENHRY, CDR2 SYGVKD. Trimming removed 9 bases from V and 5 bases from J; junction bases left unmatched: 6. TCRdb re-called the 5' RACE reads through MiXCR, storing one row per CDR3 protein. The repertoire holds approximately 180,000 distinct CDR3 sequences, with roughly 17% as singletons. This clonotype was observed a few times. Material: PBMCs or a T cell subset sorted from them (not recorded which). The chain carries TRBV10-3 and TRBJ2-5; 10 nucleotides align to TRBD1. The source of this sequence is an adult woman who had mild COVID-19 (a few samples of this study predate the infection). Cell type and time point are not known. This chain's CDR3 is CAIGTGVGETQYF. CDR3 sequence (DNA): TGTGCCATTGGGACAGGGGTCGGGGAGACCCAGTACTTC.